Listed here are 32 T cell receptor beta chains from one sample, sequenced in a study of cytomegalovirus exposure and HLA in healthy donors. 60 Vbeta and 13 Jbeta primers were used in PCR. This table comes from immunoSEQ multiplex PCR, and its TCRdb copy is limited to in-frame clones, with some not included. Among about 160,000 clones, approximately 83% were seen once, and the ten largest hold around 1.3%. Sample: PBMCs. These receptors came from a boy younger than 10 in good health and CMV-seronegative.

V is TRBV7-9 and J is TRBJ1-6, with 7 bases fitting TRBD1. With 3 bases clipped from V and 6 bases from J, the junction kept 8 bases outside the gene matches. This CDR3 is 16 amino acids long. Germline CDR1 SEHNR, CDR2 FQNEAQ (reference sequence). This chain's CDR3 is CASSFDRDRANSPLHF. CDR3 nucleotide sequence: TGTGCCAGCAGCTTTGACCGGGACAGAGCTAATTCACCCCTCCACTTT.

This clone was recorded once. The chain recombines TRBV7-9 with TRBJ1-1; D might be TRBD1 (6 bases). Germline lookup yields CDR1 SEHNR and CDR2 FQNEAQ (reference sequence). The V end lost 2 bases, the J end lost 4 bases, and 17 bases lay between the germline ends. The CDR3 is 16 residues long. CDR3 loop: CASSLRTLQGTTEAFF. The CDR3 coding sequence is TGTGCCAGCAGCTTAAGAACTTTACAGGGTACCACTGAAGCTTTCTTT.

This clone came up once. The CDR3 DNA is TGTGCCAGCAGAACTCAGCGGGGGACAGATACGCAGTATTTT. It is translated as CASRTQRGTDTQYF. This chain uses TRBV6-6 with TRBJ2-3, with TRBD2 matching over 8 bases. This CDR3 is 14 amino acids long. In germline, CDR1 is MNHNY, CDR2 SVGAGI (reference sequence). Losses at the gene ends were 6 bases for V and 3 bases for J; bases not matched to a gene: 5.

The CDR3 is CASSSSGREEQFF. Written as DNA, the CDR3 is TGTGCCAGCAGCTCGTCGGGACGGGAGGAGCAGTTCTTC. V usage is TRBV5-4 and J usage is TRBJ2-1; a weak D match, TRBD2 (6 bases). V was cut by 3 bases and J by 10 bases, with 14 bases left in between. Germline V lookup: CDR1 SGHNT, CDR2 YYREEE (reference sequence). The CDR3 length is 13 residues.

The CDR3 spells CASSPAGNGYTF. The DNA for the CDR3 is TGTGCCAGCAGTCCTGCAGGGAATGGCTACACCTTC. The V gene is TRBV27, the J gene TRBJ1-2; the D gene is possibly TRBD1 (5 bases). Germline CDR1 and CDR2: MNHEY and SMNVEV (reference sequence). Trimming removed 5 bases from V and 6 bases from J, with 10 bases in between. The CDR3 is made up of 12 amino acids.

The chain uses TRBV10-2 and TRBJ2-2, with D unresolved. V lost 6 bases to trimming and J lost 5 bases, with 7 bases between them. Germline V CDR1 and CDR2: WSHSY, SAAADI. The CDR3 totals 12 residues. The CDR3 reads CASRNKTGELFF. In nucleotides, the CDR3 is TGCGCCAGCAGGAACAAGACCGGGGAGCTGTTTTTT.

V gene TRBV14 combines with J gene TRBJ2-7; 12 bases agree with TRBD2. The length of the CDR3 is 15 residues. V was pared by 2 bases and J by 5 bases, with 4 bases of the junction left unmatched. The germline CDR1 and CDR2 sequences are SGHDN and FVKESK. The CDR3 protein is CASSQSSGRAHEQYF. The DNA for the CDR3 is TGTGCCAGCAGCCAATCTAGCGGGAGGGCTCACGAGCAGTACTTC. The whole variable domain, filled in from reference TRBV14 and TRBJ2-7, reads EAGVTQFPSHSVIEKGQTVTLRCDPISGHDNLYWYRRVMGKEIKFLLHFVKESKQDESGMPNNRFLAERTGGTYSTLKVQPAELEDSGVYFCASSQSSGRAHEQYFGPGTRLTVT.

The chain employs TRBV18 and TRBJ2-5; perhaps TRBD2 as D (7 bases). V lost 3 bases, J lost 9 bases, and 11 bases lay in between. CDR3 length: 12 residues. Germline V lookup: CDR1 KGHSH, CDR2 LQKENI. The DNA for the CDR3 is TGTGCCAGCTCACCCCAGGGGAGGGCCCAGTACTTC. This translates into CASSPQGRAQYF. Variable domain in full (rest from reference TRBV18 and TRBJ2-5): NAGVMQNPRHLVRRRGQEARLRCSPMKGHSHVYWYRQLPEEGLKFMVYLQKENIIDESGMPKERFSAEFPKEGPSILRIQQVVRGDSAAYFCASSPQGRAQYFGPGTRLLVL.

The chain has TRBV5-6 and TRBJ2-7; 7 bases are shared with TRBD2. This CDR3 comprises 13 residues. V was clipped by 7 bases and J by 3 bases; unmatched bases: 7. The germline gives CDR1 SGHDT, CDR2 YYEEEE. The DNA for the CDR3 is TGTGCCAGCTCTCTGGGGGGGGACTACGAGCAGTACGTC. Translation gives CASSLGGDYEQYV.

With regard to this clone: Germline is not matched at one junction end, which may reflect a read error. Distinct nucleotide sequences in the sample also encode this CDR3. CDR3 bases: TGTGCCAGCAGCCAAGGGTCCCAGGGGAACACTGGGGAGCTGTTTTTT. It codes for CASSQGSQGNTGELFF. The chain carries TRBV4-2 and TRBJ2-2, with TRBD1 as a possible D gene (6 bases). From germline, CDR1 is LGHNA and CDR2 YNFKEQ. CDR3 size: 16 residues.

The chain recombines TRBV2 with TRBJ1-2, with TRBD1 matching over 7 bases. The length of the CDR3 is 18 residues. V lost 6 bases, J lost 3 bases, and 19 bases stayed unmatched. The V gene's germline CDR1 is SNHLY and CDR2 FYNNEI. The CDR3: CASRGSRSLRGQYYGYTF. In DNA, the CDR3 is TGTGCCAGCAGGGGTTCGAGGTCCTTAAGGGGACAGTACTATGGCTACACCTTC. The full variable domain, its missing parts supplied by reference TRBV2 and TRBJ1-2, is EPEVTQTPSHQVTQMGQEVILRCVPISNHLYFYWYRQILGQKVEFLVSFYNNEISEKSEIFDDQFSVERPDGSNFTLKIRSTKLEDSAMYFCASRGSRSLRGQYYGYTFGSGTRLTVV.

The CDR3 nucleotides read TGTGCCAGCAGCTTAAGGGGGTCCGGGACACGTTTAGATCAGCCCCAGCATTTT. Translation gives CASSLRGSGTRLDQPQHF. The genes are TRBV7-8 and TRBJ1-5; maybe TRBD1 (6 bases). Trimming shortened V by 2 bases and J by 5 bases, and 22 bases separated the two germline ends. CDR3 size: 18 residues. CDR1 is SGHVS and CDR2 is FQNEAQ in the germline V gene. Combining the CDR3 with reference TRBV7-8 and TRBJ1-5 gives the whole variable domain GAGVSQSPRYKVAKRGQDVALRCDPISGHVSLFWYQQALGQGPEFLTYFQNEAQLDKSGLPSDRFFAERPEGSVSTLKIQRTQQEDSAVYLCASSLRGSGTRLDQPQHFGDGTRLSIL.

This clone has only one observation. CDR3 amino acids: CASTRTSGSPRDEQFF. The DNA for the CDR3 is TGTGCCAGCACCAGGACTAGCGGGAGTCCTCGTGATGAGCAGTTCTTC. The chain is built from TRBV27 and TRBJ2-1; 13 bases line up with TRBD2. This CDR3 spans 16 amino acids. V trimming: 7 bases; J trimming: 8 bases; junction bases outside the gene matches: 11. Germline CDR1 is MNHEY and CDR2 is SMNVEV (reference sequence).

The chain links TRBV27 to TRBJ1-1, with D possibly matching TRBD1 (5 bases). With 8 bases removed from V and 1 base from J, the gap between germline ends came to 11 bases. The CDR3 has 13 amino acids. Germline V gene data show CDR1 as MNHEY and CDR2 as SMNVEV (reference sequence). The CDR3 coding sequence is TGTGCCAGCGCCCCAGGGTCGAACACTGAAGCTTTCTTT. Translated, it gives CASAPGSNTEAFF.

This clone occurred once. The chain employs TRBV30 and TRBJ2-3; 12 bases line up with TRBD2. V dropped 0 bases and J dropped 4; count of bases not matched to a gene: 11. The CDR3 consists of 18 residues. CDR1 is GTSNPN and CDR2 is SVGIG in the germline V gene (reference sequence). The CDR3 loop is CAWSVETSGSWAPDTQYF. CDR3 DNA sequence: TGTGCCTGGAGTGTGGAGACTAGCGGGAGTTGGGCACCAGATACGCAGTATTTT.

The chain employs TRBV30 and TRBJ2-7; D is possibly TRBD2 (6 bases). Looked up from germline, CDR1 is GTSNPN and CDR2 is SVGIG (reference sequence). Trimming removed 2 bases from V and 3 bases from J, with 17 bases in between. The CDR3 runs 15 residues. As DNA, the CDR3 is TGTGCCTGGAGTCCGAAGCCCCGGGGAGGCTACGAGCAGTACTTC. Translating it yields CAWSPKPRGGYEQYF.

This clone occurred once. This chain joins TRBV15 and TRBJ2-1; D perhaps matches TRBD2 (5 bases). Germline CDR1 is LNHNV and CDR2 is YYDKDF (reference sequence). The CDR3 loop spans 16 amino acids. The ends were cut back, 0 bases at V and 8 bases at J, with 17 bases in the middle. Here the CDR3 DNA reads TGTGCCACCAGCAGAGATCGTGCTCCTATTAGCGATGAGCAGTTCTTC. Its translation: CATSRDRAPISDEQFF. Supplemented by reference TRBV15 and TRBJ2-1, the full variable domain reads DAMVIQNPRYQVTQFGKPVTLSCSQTLNHNVMYWYQQKSSQAPKLLFHYYDKDFNNEADTPDNFQSRRPNTSFCFLDIRSPGLGDTAMYLCATSRDRAPISDEQFFGPGTRLTVL.

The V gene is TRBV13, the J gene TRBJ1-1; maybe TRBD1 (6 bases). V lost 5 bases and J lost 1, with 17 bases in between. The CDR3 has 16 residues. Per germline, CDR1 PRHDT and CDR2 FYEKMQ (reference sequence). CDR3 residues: CASSPRNRVGNTEAFF. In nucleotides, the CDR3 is TGTGCCAGCAGCCCCAGAAACAGGGTTGGGAACACTGAAGCTTTCTTT.

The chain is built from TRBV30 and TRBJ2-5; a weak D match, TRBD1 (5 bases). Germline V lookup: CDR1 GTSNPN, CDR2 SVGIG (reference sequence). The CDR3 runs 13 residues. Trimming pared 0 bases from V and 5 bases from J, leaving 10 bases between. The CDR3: CAWSVSGMETQYF. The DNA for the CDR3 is TGTGCCTGGAGTGTATCAGGGATGGAGACCCAGTACTTC.

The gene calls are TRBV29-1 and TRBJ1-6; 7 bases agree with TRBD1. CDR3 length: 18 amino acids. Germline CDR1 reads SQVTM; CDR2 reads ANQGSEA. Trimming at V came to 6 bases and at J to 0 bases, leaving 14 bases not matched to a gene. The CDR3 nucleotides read TGCAGCGTGGGCTTTGGACAGGTTACGAGCTCCTATAATTCACCCCTCCACTTT. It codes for CSVGFGQVTSSYNSPLHF. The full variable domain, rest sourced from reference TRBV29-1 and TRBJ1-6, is SAVISQKPSRDICQRGTSLTIQCQVDSQVTMMFWYRQQPGQSLTLIATANQGSEATYESGFVIDKFPISRPNLTFSTLTVSNMSPEDSSIYLCSVGFGQVTSSYNSPLHFGNGTRLTVT.

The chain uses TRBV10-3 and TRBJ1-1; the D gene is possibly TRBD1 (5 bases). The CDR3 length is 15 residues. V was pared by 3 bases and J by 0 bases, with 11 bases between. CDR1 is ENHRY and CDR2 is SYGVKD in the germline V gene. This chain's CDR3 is CAISDYRIMNTEAFF. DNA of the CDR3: TGTGCCATCAGTGACTACAGGATCATGAACACTGAAGCTTTCTTT.

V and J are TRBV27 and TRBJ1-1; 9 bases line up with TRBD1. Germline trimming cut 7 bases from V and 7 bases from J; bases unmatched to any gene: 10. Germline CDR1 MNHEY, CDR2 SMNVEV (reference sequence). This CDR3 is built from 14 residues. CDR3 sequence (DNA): TGTGCCAGCAAATCTCCGGACAGGGGCTATGAAGCTTTCTTT. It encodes CASKSPDRGYEAFF.

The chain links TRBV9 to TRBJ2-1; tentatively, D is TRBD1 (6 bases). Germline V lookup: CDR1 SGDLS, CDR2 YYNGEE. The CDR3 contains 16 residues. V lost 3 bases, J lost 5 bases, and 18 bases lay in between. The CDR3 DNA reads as TGTGCCAGCAGCGCCTACAGGGTTTGGGATAACAATGAGCAGTTCTTC. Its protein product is CASSAYRVWDNNEQFF.

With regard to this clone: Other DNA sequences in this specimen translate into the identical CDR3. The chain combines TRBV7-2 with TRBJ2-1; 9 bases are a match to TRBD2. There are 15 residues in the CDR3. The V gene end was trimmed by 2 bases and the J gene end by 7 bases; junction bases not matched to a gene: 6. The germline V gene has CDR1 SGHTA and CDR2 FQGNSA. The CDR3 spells CASSLLAGVGNEQFF. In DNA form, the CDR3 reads TGTGCCAGCAGCTTATTAGCGGGAGTAGGGAATGAGCAGTTCTTC.

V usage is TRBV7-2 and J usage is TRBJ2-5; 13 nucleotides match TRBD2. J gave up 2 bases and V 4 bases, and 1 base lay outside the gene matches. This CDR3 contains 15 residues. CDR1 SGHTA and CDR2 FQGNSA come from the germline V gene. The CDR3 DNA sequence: TGTGCCAGCAGCTGGACTAGCGGGGGTCAAGAGACCCAGTACTTC. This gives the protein CASSWTSGGQETQYF.

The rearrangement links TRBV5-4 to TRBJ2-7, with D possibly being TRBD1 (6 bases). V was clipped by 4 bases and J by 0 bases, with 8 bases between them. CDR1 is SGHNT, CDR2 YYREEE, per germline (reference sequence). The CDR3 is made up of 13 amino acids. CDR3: CASSPGASYEQYF. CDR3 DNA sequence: TGTGCCAGCAGCCCAGGGGCCTCCTACGAGCAGTACTTC.

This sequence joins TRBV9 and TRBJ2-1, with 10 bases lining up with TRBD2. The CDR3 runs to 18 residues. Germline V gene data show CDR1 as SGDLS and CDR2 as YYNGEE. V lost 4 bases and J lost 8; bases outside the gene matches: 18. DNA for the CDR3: TGTGCCAGCAGCCCCCGCAGTAGCGGGAGGCTAACTCCCGATGAGCAGTTCTTC. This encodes CASSPRSSGRLTPDEQFF.

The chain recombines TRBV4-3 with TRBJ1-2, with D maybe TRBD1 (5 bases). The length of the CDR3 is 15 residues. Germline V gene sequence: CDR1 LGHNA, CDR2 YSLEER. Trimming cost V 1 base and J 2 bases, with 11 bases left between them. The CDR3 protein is CASSQVGEENYGYTF. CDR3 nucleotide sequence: TGCGCCAGCAGCCAAGTGGGGGAGGAGAACTATGGCTACACCTTC.

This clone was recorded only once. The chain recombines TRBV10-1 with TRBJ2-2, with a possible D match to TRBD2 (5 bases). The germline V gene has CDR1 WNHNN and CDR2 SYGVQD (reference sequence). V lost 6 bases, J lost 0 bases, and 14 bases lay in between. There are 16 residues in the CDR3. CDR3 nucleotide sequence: TGCGCCAGCAGCCCCGTTACAGCGGCGAACACCGGGGAGCTGTTTTTT. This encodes CASSPVTAANTGELFF.

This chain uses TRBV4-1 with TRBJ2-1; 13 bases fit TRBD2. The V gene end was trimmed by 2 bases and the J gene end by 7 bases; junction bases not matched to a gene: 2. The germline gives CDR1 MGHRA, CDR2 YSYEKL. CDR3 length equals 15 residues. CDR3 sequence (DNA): TGCGCCAGCAGCCAAATGGGACTAGCGGGAAATGAGCAGTTCTTC. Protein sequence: CASSQMGLAGNEQFF.

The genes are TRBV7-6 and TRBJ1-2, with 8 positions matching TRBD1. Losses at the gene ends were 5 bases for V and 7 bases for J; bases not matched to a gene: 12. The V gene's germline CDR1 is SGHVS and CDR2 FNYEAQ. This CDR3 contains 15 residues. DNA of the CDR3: TGTGCCAGCAGCACCCGGACAGGGTCTCTGAGTGGCTACACCTTC. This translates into CASSTRTGSLSGYTF.

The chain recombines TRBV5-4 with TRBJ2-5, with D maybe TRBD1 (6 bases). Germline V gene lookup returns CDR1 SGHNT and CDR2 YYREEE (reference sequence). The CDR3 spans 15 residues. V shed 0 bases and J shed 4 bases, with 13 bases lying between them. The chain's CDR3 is CASSLGQARGETQYF. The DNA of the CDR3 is TGTGCCAGCAGCTTGGGACAGGCAAGGGGAGAGACCCAGTACTTC.